One and the same sample provided the 17 T cell receptor beta chains below, sequenced in a study of blood T cell repertoires in COVID-19. Sequencing was performed with immunoSEQ multiplex PCR; in TCRdb, only in-frame clones are kept and a portion is missing. The sample contains approximately 150,000 clones, about 83% of which appear only once. Specimen: peripheral blood. The receptors were sampled from a man between 50 and 59 years old with acute or convalescent COVID-19.

CDR3 in amino acids: CASTVAPGGSGYTF. CDR3 DNA sequence: TGTGCCAGCACCGTCGCGCCAGGGGGCAGTGGCTACACCTTC. This rearrangement joins TRBV5-6 to TRBJ1-2; 8 bases are a match to TRBD1. The length of the CDR3 is 14 residues. The germline CDR1 and CDR2 sequences are SGHDT and YYEEEE. Trimming removed 6 bases from V and 7 bases from J; junction bases left unmatched: 11.

V is TRBV19 and J is TRBJ1-3; D gene ambiguous. The CDR3 loop spans 14 amino acids. Germline-derived CDR1 and CDR2 are LNHDA and SQIVND (reference sequence). The V end was cut by 3 bases, the J end by 1 base, with 7 bases between. CDR3 residues: CASSIGESGNTIYF. In nucleotides, the CDR3 is TGTGCCAGTAGTATCGGGGAGTCTGGAAACACCATATATTTT. Variable domain in full (rest from reference TRBV19 and TRBJ1-3): DGGITQSPKYLFRKEGQNVTLSCEQNLNHDAMYWYRQDPGQGLRLIYYSQIVNDFQKGDIAEGYSVSREKKESFPLTVTSAQKNPTAFYLCASSIGESGNTIYFGEGSWLTVV.

This chain joins TRBV2 and TRBJ1-1; no reliable D call. The CDR3 extends over 13 amino acids. V gave up 5 bases and J gave up 1 base, with 8 bases separating them. The germline gives CDR1 SNHLY, CDR2 FYNNEI. The CDR3 DNA is TGTGCCAGCAGTCTAACAGAGAACACTGAAGCTTTCTTT. Protein sequence: CASSLTENTEAFF.

This clone was counted a single time. The J gene is TRBJ2-6, the V gene TRBV27; 7 nucleotides agree with TRBD1. Per the germline V gene, CDR1 is MNHEY and CDR2 is SMNVEV (reference sequence). This CDR3 is built from 20 residues. J was trimmed by 0 bases and V by 6 bases; bases with no gene match: 17. CDR3 DNA sequence: TGTGCCAGCAGCAAAACCGCTACGGGACAGTTATCCTCTGGGGCCAACGTCCTGACTTTC. It translates to CASSKTATGQLSSGANVLTF.

The chain links TRBV25-1 to TRBJ1-1, with TRBD1 identical over 7 bases. The ends lost 1 base at V and 2 bases at J; junction bases unmatched: 4. From germline, CDR1 is MGHDK and CDR2 SYGVNS. The CDR3 has 15 amino acids. CDR3 bases: TGTGCCAGCAGTGAATTACAGGGGATTAACACTGAAGCTTTCTTT. Its translation: CASSELQGINTEAFF.

This rearrangement joins TRBV14 to TRBJ1-5; 9 bases align to TRBD1. CDR1 and CDR2 (germline): SGHDN, FVKESK. The ends lost 1 base at V and 5 bases at J; junction bases unmatched: 9. The CDR3 has 17 residues. The CDR3 sequence: CASSQVKGTGMDQPQHF. For the CDR3, the DNA is TGTGCCAGCAGCCAAGTTAAAGGGACAGGGATGGATCAGCCCCAGCATTTT.

The genes are TRBV4-1 and TRBJ2-7; 10 nucleotides match TRBD1. CDR3 size: 17 residues. Trimming cost V 4 bases and J 1 base; bases outside gene matches: 10. Germline V gene lookup returns CDR1 MGHRA and CDR2 YSYEKL. CDR3 protein: CASSLSTTGGLSYEQYF. The CDR3 DNA sequence: TGCGCCAGCAGCCTTTCCACGACAGGGGGCCTATCCTACGAGCAGTACTTC.

A few counts support this clone. The chain combines TRBV5-4 with TRBJ1-5; 11 bases are a match to TRBD1. Germline lookup yields CDR1 SGHNT and CDR2 YYREEE (reference sequence). The J segment lost 5 bases and the V segment lost 4 bases, leaving 5 bases of the junction unmatched. The CDR3 contains 15 residues. Here the CDR3 reads CASSPGQGADQPQHF. The CDR3 DNA reads TGTGCCAGCAGCCCAGGACAGGGGGCAGATCAGCCCCAGCATTTT.

This clone came up once. This chain links TRBV3-1 (or the pseudogene TRBV3-2) with TRBJ2-7, with D uncertain. V was cut by 7 bases and J by 7 bases, with 11 bases left in between. CDR3 length equals 11 residues. The germline gives CDR1 LGHDT, CDR2 YNNKEL (reference sequence). The CDR3: CASTNTGEQYF. The DNA of the CDR3 is TGTGCCAGCACGAACACCGGGGAGCAGTACTTC.

The V call is TRBV10-1, the J call TRBJ1-4, with a possible D match to TRBD1 (5 bases). V was clipped by 0 bases and J by 10 bases, with 12 bases between them. This CDR3 region has 14 residues. CDR1 is WNHNN and CDR2 is SYGVQD in the germline V gene (reference sequence). The chain's CDR3 is CASSESQTQGKLFF. CDR3 nucleotide sequence: TGCGCCAGCAGTGAGTCCCAGACCCAGGGAAAACTGTTTTTT.

J is TRBJ1-5 and V is TRBV21-1; no check of the table's D call, TRBD1, against the DNA was made. TRBV21-1 is given as a pseudogene. The CDR3 runs to 16 residues. DNA of the CDR3: TGTGCCAGCAGCAAAGTTGGCAGGGTTTCCAATCAGCCCCAGCATTTT. It translates to CASSKVGRVSNQPQHF.

The chain uses TRBV14 and TRBJ1-4, with D tentatively TRBD1 (5 bases). The CDR3 covers 13 residues. V lost 4 bases and J lost 8, with 11 bases in between. The germline gives CDR1 SGHDN, CDR2 FVKESK. The CDR3: CASSRGGREKLFF. CDR3 sequence (DNA): TGTGCCAGCAGCCGGGGCGGTCGGGAAAAACTGTTTTTT.

The table lists this clone with a few counts. The rearrangement uses TRBV6-5 and TRBJ2-1; TRBD2 is a possible D gene (7 bases). CDR3 length: 14 residues. Germline V gives CDR1 MNHEY, CDR2 SVGAGI. The CDR3 sequence is CPWGGGGLYNEQFF. The CDR3, as DNA: TGTCCTTGGGGCGGCGGGGGCCTATACAATGAGCAGTTCTTC.

The chain recombines TRBV2 with TRBJ2-1; 9 nucleotides match TRBD2. V shed 3 bases and J 1 base; nucleotides not matched to a gene: 1. Germline V gene sequence: CDR1 SNHLY, CDR2 FYNNEI. This CDR3 comprises 15 residues. CDR3 loop: CASSELAGSYNEQFF. The CDR3 nucleotides read TGTGCCAGCAGTGAGCTAGCGGGGTCCTACAATGAGCAGTTCTTC.

This chain connects TRBV9 to TRBJ2-5, with 7 positions matching TRBD2. CDR3 length: 15 residues. V trimming: 0 bases; J trimming: 4 bases; junction bases outside the gene matches: 6. CDR1 is SGDLS, CDR2 YYNGEE, per germline. The CDR3 protein is CASSVVDGLGETQYF. The DNA for the CDR3 is TGTGCCAGCAGCGTAGTCGACGGACTAGGAGAGACCCAGTACTTC.

As for this clone: The same CDR3 arises from other DNA sequences in this sample as well. This chain links TRBV5-1 with TRBJ1-1; TRBD1 matches 8 bases. Germline loops: CDR1 SGHRS, CDR2 YFSETQ. The CDR3 runs to 14 residues. J was trimmed by 1 base and V by 4 bases; bases with no gene match: 3. This CDR3 is CASSPQGENTEAFF. The CDR3, as DNA: TGCGCCAGCAGCCCACAGGGGGAGAACACTGAAGCTTTCTTT.

The gene calls are TRBV6-5 and TRBJ1-2; the D gene is possibly TRBD1 (6 bases). Per the germline V gene, CDR1 is MNHEY and CDR2 is SVGAGI. There are 13 residues in the CDR3. Trimming removed 6 bases at V and 4 bases at J, with 12 bases between. The CDR3 loop reads CASRGGLGYGYTF. In nucleotides, the CDR3 is TGTGCCAGCAGGGGGGGGCTGGGCTATGGCTACACCTTC.